Each of the 27 T cell receptor beta chains below was sequenced from the same sample in a study of blood T cells in healthy people across ages. The authors ran a second PCR of roughly 7 to 11 cycles using a sample-barcoded 5' primer and a J-beta primer mix. MiXCR, applied by TCRdb to the 5' RACE reads, yields one record per CDR3 protein. This sample has approximately 800,000 distinct CDR3 sequences, with 20% to 25% found just once. These same data were also listed under a study on T cells of mothers and their children.

Sequencing input: blood. The receptors were gathered from a boy younger than 18 in good health.

This clonotype was seen more than once but under ten times. J is TRBJ2-5 and V is TRBV18; 9 positions agree with TRBD2. V trimming: 2 bases; J trimming: 5 bases; junction bases outside the gene matches: 3. Germline V CDR1 and CDR2: KGHSH, LQKENI. The CDR3 covers 14 residues. DNA for the CDR3: TGTGCCAGCTCACCAGCCCTAGCGGGGGAGACCCAGTACTTC. The encoded protein is CASSPALAGETQYF.

This clonotype was seen more than once but under ten times. The J gene is TRBJ2-1, the V gene TRBV20-1; 14 nucleotides match TRBD2. CDR3 size: 17 residues. V lost 4 bases and J lost 1; bases outside the gene matches: 6. Germline CDR1 DFQATT, CDR2 SNEGSKA (reference sequence). The CDR3 protein is CSATGTSGSRSYNEQFF. DNA of the CDR3: TGCAGTGCTACTGGGACTAGCGGGAGCCGGTCCTACAATGAGCAGTTCTTC.

This chain joins TRBV20-1 and TRBJ2-7; D unclear. V lost 3 bases, J lost 0 bases, and 9 bases lay in between. The germline V gene encodes CDR1 DFQATT and CDR2 SNEGSKA (reference sequence). The CDR3 loop spans 13 amino acids. CDR3 region: CSASRQNSYEQYF. The CDR3 nucleotides are TGCAGTGCTAGCAGGCAAAACTCCTACGAGCAGTACTTC.

The J gene is TRBJ2-7, the V gene TRBV5-1; 8 bases map to TRBD2. Germline V gene data show CDR1 as SGHRS and CDR2 as YFSETQ. The CDR3 is 15 residues long. With 0 bases clipped from V and 3 bases from J, the junction kept 5 bases outside the gene matches. The CDR3 region has the DNA TGCGCCAGCAGCTTGGCCCCGACTAGCGACTACGAGCAGTACTTC. This sequence encodes CASSLAPTSDYEQYF.

This clonotype was detected only a few times. The chain joins TRBV18 to TRBJ2-7; D remains ambiguous. The CDR3 spans 14 residues. Germline assignment: CDR1 KGHSH and CDR2 LQKENI. V lost 3 bases and J 2 bases, leaving 11 bases between the germline ends. The CDR3 DNA reads TGTGCCAGCTCACCTTCAGAAGGGACCTACGAGCAGTACTTC. Encoded protein: CASSPSEGTYEQYF.

This clonotype appeared a few times. The V call is TRBV12-3 or TRBV12-4, the J call TRBJ1-5; possible D gene TRBD1, 6 bases. The CDR3 spans 12 residues. Trimming took off 7 bases at V and 6 bases at J, with 10 bases between the two ends. This CDR3 is CASTLTGQPQHF. In DNA form, the CDR3 reads TGTGCCAGCACCCTGACAGGTCAGCCCCAGCATTTT.

This clonotype appeared a few times. At one boundary the junction diverges from the germline segment, which might be a read error. The rearrangement joins TRBV7-8 to TRBJ2-7; no clear D gene. CDR3 length: 13 amino acids. In germline, CDR1 is SGHVS, CDR2 FQNEAQ. This chain's CDR3 is CASSLTTSCEQYF. DNA of the CDR3: TGTGCCAGCAGCTTAACCACTTCCTGCGAGCAGTACTTC.

In this sample, this clonotype turned up a few times. The gene calls are TRBV28 and TRBJ2-2, with 10 bases lining up with TRBD2. This CDR3 has 15 residues. V trimming: 5 bases; J trimming: 5 bases; junction bases outside the gene matches: 5. Germline V gene lookup returns CDR1 MDHEN and CDR2 SYDVKM. The CDR3: CASSRRTSGTGELFF. The DNA of the CDR3 is TGTGCCAGCAGTAGACGGACTAGCGGTACCGGGGAGCTGTTTTTT.

This clonotype has more than one count but fewer than ten. V gene TRBV28 combines with J gene TRBJ2-3; D possibly uses TRBD1 or TRBD2 (5 bases each). With 1 base removed from V and 2 bases from J, the gap between germline ends came to 16 bases. Germline assignment: CDR1 MDHEN and CDR2 SYDVKM. The CDR3 consists of 17 residues. CDR3: CASSLYAGRANTDTQYF. CDR3 in DNA: TGTGCCAGCAGTTTATACGCGGGCAGGGCCAACACAGATACGCAGTATTTT.

This clonotype was picked up one time. This chain connects TRBV11-2 to TRBJ2-3, with 7 bases aligning to TRBD2. V lost 5 bases, J lost 1 base, and 9 bases stayed unmatched. This CDR3 spans 16 amino acids. Germline V gives CDR1 SGHAT, CDR2 FQNNGV. Here the CDR3 reads CASSADGGRGTDTQYF. Here the CDR3 DNA reads TGTGCCAGCAGCGCGGACGGGGGGAGAGGCACAGATACGCAGTATTTT.

This clonotype was recorded a few times. The chain joins TRBV20-1 to TRBJ2-3, with D hard to call. With 3 bases removed from V and 2 bases from J, the gap between germline ends came to 9 bases. This CDR3 comprises 13 residues. Germline V gives CDR1 DFQATT, CDR2 SNEGSKA (reference sequence). CDR3 in DNA: TGCAGTGCTAGGCCCGAGTTCACAGATACGCAGTATTTT. Its translation: CSARPEFTDTQYF.

Here the CDR3 DNA reads TGTGCCAGCAGGCCCCCTAGTACAGAGACCCAGTACTTC. As protein: CASRPPSTETQYF. This chain connects TRBV6-5 to TRBJ2-5; unclear D gene. CDR1 is MNHEY and CDR2 is SVGAGI in the germline V gene. This CDR3 contains 13 residues. V was shortened by 6 bases and J by 4 bases, with 12 bases between the two germline ends.

This clonotype has just a few counts. CDR3 in amino acids: CASIPTTSGPFNEQFF. CDR3 in DNA: TGCGCCAGCATCCCCACAACTAGCGGGCCCTTCAATGAGCAGTTCTTC. The genes are TRBV5-1 and TRBJ2-1; 9 bases line up with TRBD2. This CDR3 has 16 amino acids. The V gene's germline CDR1 is SGHRS and CDR2 YFSETQ. Germline trimming cut 6 bases from V and 6 bases from J; bases unmatched to any gene: 13.

This chain uses TRBV11-2 with TRBJ2-7, with D uncertain. Per the germline V gene, CDR1 is SGHAT and CDR2 is FQNNGV. This CDR3 comprises 13 residues. Trimming stripped 4 bases from V and 3 bases from J, with 10 bases between. CDR3 residues: CASSSLRDYEQYF. The CDR3 bases are TGTGCCAGCAGCTCCCTACGCGACTACGAGCAGTACTTC.

Only a few counts were recorded for this clonotype. V usage is TRBV15 and J usage is TRBJ2-4; D is possibly TRBD1 (6 bases). Trimming took off 0 bases at V and 0 bases at J, with 9 bases between the two ends. From germline, CDR1 is LNHNV and CDR2 YYDKDF (reference sequence). The CDR3 has 16 amino acids. CDR3 coding DNA: TGTGCCACCAGCAGAGACCAGGGGATAGCCAAAAACATTCAGTACTTC. Amino acids: CATSRDQGIAKNIQYF. Supplemented by reference TRBV15 and TRBJ2-4, the full variable domain reads DAMVIQNPRYQVTQFGKPVTLSCSQTLNHNVMYWYQQKSSQAPKLLFHYYDKDFNNEADTPDNFQSRRPNTSFCFLDIRSPGLGDTAMYLCATSRDQGIAKNIQYFGAGTRLSVL.

The chain employs TRBV27 and TRBJ1-2; TRBD1 agrees at 12 bases. This CDR3 contains 16 residues. V lost 3 bases and J lost 7; bases outside the gene matches: 9. Germline values: CDR1 MNHEY, CDR2 SMNVEV (reference sequence). CDR3: CASSFGAGQGAGGYTF. CDR3 DNA sequence: TGTGCCAGCAGTTTCGGGGCGGGACAGGGGGCCGGTGGCTACACCTTC.

This clonotype showed up many times. The gene calls are TRBV7-6 and TRBJ2-3; 14 nucleotides match TRBD2. This CDR3 region has 16 residues. The germline V gene has CDR1 SGHVS and CDR2 FNYEAQ. The V and J ends lost 3 bases and 1 base, in that order; junction bases with no gene match: 0. The DNA of the CDR3 is TGTGCCAGCAGCTTGGGACTAGCGGGAGGCACAGATACGCAGTATTTT. This sequence encodes CASSLGLAGGTDTQYF.

The V call is TRBV20-1, the J call TRBJ2-5, with TRBD2 as a possible D gene (6 bases). Germline V gene sequence: CDR1 DFQATT, CDR2 SNEGSKA (reference sequence). Trimming shortened V by 0 bases and J by 5 bases, and 13 bases separated the two germline ends. CDR3 length equals 14 residues. Here the CDR3 reads CSARDWRGEETQYF. CDR3 sequence (DNA): TGCAGTGCTAGAGATTGGCGGGGCGAGGAGACCCAGTACTTC.

The chain links TRBV13 to TRBJ1-2; D is unresolved. V lost 8 bases and J 3 bases, leaving 16 bases between the germline ends. The germline gives CDR1 PRHDT, CDR2 FYEKMQ (reference sequence). This CDR3 is 14 amino acids long. Written as DNA, the CDR3 is TGTGCCAGCCGACGATTTCCGGAGGACTATGGCTACACCTTC. As protein: CASRRFPEDYGYTF.

The V gene is TRBV5-1, the J gene TRBJ1-2; no clear D. CDR1 is SGHRS and CDR2 is YFSETQ in the germline V gene. This CDR3 is 12 amino acids long. Trimming removed 4 bases at V and 2 bases at J, with 6 bases between. CDR3 bases: TGCGCCAGCAGCGGCGAGAACTATGGCTACACCTTC. Translation gives CASSGENYGYTF.

This clonotype has only a few counts. The junction does not match germline at one end; this may be a read error. This chain uses TRBV7-2 with TRBJ2-7; D gene uncertain. Germline CDR1 and CDR2: SGHTA and FQGNSA. This CDR3 contains 13 residues. The chain's CDR3 is CASSLVGTDERYF. CDR3 sequence (DNA): TGTGCCAGCAGCTTAGTCGGAACCGACGAGCGGTACTTC.

The CDR3 region is CASSYAYSGDNYGYTF. The DNA for the CDR3 is TGTGCCAGCAGTTACGCCTACTCAGGGGACAACTATGGCTACACCTTC. V and J are TRBV6-5 and TRBJ1-2; weak D call: TRBD1 (6 bases). This CDR3 is 16 amino acids long. V lost 2 bases and J lost 2, with 15 bases in between. Germline lookup yields CDR1 MNHEY and CDR2 SVGAGI.

The V and J genes are TRBV7-2 and TRBJ1-2, with unresolved D. The germline V and J ends were trimmed by 5 bases and 7 bases, with 20 bases remaining between them. In germline, CDR1 is SGHTA, CDR2 FQGNSA. CDR3 size: 15 residues. As DNA, the CDR3 is TGTGCCAGCAGCCCAAAGGCCGGTGGCAGCGTTGGCTACACCTTC. Translation: CASSPKAGGSVGYTF.

This clonotype has a handful of counts. The chain combines TRBV6-1 with TRBJ1-1; a weak D match, TRBD1 (5 bases). The length of the CDR3 is 19 residues. The germline gives CDR1 MNHNS, CDR2 SASEGT. The V and J ends lost 10 bases and 1 base respectively, with 31 bases between them. Here the CDR3 DNA reads TGTGCCACAATGGGATACGGCCCAGGGAACGGGGAAGCGAACACTGAAGCTTTCTTT. It translates to CATMGYGPGNGEANTEAFF.

The chain is built from TRBV20-1 and TRBJ1-5; 8 bases are shared with TRBD1. V was clipped by 3 bases and J by 5 bases; unmatched bases: 6. This CDR3 spans 14 amino acids. The germline CDR1 and CDR2 sequences are DFQATT and SNEGSKA (reference sequence). DNA of the CDR3: TGCAGTGCTAGGAGGCGCAGGGGGCATCAGCCCCAGCATTTT. It yields the protein CSARRRRGHQPQHF.

This clonotype showed up just a few times. This chain uses TRBV24-1 with TRBJ2-2; TRBD2 matches 11 bases. V lost 7 bases, J lost 5 bases, and 2 bases stayed unmatched. The CDR3 consists of 14 residues. Germline V gene data show CDR1 as KGHDR and CDR2 as SFDVKD. The CDR3 DNA follows: TGTGCCACCAGAGGACTAGCGGGTACCGGGGAGCTGTTTTTT. Translated, it gives CATRGLAGTGELFF.

The chain links TRBV18 to TRBJ1-2, with TRBD1 identical over 7 bases. J gave up 6 bases and V 0 bases, and 4 bases lay outside the gene matches. From germline, CDR1 is KGHSH and CDR2 LQKENI. This CDR3 has 14 residues. The CDR3 sequence is CASSPPIGQDGYTF. The CDR3 nucleotides read TGTGCCAGCTCACCACCGATAGGACAGGATGGCTACACCTTC.